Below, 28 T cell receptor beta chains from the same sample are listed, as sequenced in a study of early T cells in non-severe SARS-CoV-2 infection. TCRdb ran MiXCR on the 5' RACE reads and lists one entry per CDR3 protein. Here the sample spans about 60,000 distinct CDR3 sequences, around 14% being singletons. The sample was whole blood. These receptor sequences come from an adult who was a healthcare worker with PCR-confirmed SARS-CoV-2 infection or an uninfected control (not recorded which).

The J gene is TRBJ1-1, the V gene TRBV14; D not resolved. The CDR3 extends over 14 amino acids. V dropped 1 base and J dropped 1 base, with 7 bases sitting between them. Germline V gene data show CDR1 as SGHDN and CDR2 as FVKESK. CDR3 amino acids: CASSQVRENTEAFF. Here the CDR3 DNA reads TGTGCCAGCAGCCAAGTGCGCGAGAACACTGAAGCTTTCTTT.

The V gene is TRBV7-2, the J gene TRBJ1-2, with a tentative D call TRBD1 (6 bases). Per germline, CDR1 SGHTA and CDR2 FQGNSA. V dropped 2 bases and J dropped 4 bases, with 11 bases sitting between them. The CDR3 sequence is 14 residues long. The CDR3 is CASSLFGRGYGYTF. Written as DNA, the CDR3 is TGTGCCAGCAGCTTATTCGGCAGGGGCTATGGCTACACCTTC.

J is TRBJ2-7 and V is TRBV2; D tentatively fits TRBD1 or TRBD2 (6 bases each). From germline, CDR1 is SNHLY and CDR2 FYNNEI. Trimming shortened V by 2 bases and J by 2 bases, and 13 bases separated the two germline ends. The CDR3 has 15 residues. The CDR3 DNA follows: TGTGCCAGCAGTGAATTCTCGGGGGCCACCTACGAGCAGTACTTC. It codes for CASSEFSGATYEQYF.

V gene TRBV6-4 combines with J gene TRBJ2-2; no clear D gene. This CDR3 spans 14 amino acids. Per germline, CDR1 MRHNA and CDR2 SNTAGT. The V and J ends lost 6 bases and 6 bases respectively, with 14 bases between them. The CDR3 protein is CASRGRSEAGELFF. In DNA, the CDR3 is TGTGCCAGCAGAGGTAGGAGCGAGGCCGGGGAGCTGTTTTTT.

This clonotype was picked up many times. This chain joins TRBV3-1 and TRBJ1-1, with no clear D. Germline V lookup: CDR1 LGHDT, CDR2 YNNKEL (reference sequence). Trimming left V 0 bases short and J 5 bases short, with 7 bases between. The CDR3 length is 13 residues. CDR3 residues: CASSQDSGTEAFF. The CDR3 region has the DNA TGTGCCAGCAGCCAAGATTCGGGGACTGAAGCTTTCTTT.

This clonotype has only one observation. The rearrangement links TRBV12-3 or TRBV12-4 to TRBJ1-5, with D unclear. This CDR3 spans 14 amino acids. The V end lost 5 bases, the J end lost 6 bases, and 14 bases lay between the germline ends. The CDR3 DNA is TGTGCCAGCAGTGATCCCGCGGGGAGTCAGCCCCAGCATTTT. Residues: CASSDPAGSQPQHF.

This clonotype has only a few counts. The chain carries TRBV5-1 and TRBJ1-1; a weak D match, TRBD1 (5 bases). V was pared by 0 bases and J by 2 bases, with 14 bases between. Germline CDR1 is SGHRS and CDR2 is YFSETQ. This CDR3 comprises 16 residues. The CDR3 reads CASSLVAGPPNTEAFF. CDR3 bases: TGCGCCAGCAGCTTGGTGGCAGGGCCCCCCAACACTGAAGCTTTCTTT.

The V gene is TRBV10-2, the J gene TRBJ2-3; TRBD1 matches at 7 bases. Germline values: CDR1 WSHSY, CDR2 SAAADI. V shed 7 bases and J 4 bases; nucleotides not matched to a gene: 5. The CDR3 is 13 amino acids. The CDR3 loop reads CASKRQGADTQYF. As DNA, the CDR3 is TGCGCCAGCAAGAGACAGGGCGCAGATACGCAGTATTTT.

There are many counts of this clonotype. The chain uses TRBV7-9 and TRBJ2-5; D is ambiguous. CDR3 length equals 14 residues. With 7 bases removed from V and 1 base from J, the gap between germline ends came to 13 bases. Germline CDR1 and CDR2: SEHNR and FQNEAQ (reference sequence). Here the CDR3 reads CASTMTSPQETQYF. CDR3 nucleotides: TGTGCCAGCACCATGACATCACCCCAAGAGACCCAGTACTTC.

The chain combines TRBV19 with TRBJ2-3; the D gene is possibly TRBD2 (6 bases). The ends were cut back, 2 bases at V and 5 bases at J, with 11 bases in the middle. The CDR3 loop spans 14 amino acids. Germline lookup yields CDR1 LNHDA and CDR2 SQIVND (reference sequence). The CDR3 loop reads CASSISLALDTQYF. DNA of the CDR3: TGTGCCAGTAGTATATCACTAGCCCTAGATACGCAGTATTTT. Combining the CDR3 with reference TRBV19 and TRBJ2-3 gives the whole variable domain DGGITQSPKYLFRKEGQNVTLSCEQNLNHDAMYWYRQDPGQGLRLIYYSQIVNDFQKGDIAEGYSVSREKKESFPLTVTSAQKNPTAFYLCASSISLALDTQYFGPGTRLTVL.

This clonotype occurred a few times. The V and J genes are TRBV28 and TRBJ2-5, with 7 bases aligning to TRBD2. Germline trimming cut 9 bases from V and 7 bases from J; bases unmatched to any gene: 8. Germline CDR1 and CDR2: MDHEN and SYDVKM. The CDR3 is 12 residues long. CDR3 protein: CASWSGMGTQYF. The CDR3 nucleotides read TGTGCCAGTTGGAGCGGGATGGGGACCCAGTACTTC.

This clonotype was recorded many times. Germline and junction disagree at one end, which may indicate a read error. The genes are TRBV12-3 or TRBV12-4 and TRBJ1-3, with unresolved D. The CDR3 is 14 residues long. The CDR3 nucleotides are TGTGCCAGCAGAGTGGCGGGGTCTGAAAACACCATATATTTT. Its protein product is CASRVAGSENTIYF.

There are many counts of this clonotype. The CDR3 spells CASSLGRDTYEQYF. DNA for the CDR3: TGCGCCAGCAGCCTGGGAAGGGATACCTACGAGCAGTACTTC. The chain has TRBV5-1 and TRBJ2-7; D is undetermined. This CDR3 contains 14 residues. V gave up 4 bases and J gave up 2 bases, with 13 bases separating them. Per germline, CDR1 SGHRS and CDR2 YFSETQ.

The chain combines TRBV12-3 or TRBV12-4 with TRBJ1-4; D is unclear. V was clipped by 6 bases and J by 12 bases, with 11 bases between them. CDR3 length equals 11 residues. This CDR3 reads CASSSGGELFF. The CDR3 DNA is TGTGCCAGCAGCTCAGGAGGAGAACTGTTTTTT.

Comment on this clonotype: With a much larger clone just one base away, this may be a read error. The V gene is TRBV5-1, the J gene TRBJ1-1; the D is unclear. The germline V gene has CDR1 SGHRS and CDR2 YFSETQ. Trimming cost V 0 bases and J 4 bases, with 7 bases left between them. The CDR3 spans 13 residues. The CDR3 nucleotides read TGCGCCAGCAGCTTGGAAGGGATCACTGAAGCTTTCTTT. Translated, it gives CASSLEGITEAFF.

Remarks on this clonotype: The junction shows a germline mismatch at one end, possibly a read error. The CDR3 DNA sequence: TGCGCCAGCAGCGTGGGCCCAAGCTATGGCTACACCTTC. Protein product: CASSVGPSYGYTF. The chain employs TRBV7-2 and TRBJ1-2; D ambiguous. The CDR3 is 13 amino acids. Per germline, CDR1 SGHTA and CDR2 FQGNSA.

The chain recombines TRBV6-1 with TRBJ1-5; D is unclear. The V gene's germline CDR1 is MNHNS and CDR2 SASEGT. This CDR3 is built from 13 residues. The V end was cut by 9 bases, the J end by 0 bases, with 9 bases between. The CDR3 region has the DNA TGTGCCAGTGACGGTTATAGCAATCAGCCCCAGCATTTT. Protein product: CASDGYSNQPQHF.

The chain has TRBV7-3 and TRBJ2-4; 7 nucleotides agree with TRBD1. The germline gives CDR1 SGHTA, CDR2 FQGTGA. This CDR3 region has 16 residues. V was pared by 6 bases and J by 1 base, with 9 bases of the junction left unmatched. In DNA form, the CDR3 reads TGTGCCAGCAGACTGGACAGGCATCTGGCCAAAAACATTCAGTACTTC. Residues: CASRLDRHLAKNIQYF.

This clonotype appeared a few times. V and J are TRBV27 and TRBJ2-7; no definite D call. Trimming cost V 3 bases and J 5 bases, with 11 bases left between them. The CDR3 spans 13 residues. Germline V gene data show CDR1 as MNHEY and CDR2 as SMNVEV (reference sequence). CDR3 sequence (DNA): TGTGCCAGCAGTTTTGGGGTGTATGACGAGCAGTACTTC. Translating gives CASSFGVYDEQYF.

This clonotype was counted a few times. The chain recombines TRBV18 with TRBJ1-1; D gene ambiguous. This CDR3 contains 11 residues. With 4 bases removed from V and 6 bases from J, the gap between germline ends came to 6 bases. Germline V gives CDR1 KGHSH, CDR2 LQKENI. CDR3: CASSRRSEAFF. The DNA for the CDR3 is TGTGCCAGCTCACGCAGATCTGAAGCTTTCTTT.

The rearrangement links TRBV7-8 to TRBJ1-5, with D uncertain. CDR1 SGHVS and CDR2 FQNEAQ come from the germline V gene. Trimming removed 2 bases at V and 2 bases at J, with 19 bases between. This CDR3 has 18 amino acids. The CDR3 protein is CASSLNFGGQKGNQPQHF. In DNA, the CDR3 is TGTGCCAGCAGCTTAAACTTTGGAGGCCAGAAGGGCAATCAGCCCCAGCATTTT.

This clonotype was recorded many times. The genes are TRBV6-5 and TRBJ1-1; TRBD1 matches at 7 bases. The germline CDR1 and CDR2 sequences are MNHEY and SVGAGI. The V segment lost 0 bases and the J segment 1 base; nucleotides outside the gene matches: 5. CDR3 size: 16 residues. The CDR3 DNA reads TGTGCCAGCAGTTACTCCCCGCCAGGGGGGAACACTGAAGCTTTCTTT. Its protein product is CASSYSPPGGNTEAFF.

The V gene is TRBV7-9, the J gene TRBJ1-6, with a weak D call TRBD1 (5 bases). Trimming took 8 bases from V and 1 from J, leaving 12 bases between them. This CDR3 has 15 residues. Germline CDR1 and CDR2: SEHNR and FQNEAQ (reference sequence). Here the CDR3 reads CASRGGESYNSPLHF. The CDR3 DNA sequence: TGTGCCAGCCGGGGAGGGGAGTCCTATAATTCACCCCTCCACTTT.

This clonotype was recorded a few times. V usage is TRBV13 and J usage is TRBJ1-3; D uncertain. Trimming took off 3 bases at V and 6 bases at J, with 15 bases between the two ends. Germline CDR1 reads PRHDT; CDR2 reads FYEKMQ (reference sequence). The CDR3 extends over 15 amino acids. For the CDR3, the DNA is TGTGCCAGCAGCTTCGAGAGCCGGTCAGAAAACACCATATATTTT. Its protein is CASSFESRSENTIYF.

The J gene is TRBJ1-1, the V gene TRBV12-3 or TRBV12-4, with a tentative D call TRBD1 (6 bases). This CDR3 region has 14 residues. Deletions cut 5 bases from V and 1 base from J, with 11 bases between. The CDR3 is CASSPGHPNTEAFF. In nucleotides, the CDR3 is TGTGCCAGCAGTCCGGGACACCCGAACACTGAAGCTTTCTTT.

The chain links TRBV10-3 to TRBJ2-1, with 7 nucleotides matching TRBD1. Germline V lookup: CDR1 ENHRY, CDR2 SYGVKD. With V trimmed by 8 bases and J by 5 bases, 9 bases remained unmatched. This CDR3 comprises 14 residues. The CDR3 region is CAIAPGTENNEQFF. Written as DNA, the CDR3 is TGTGCCATCGCACCCGGGACAGAAAACAATGAGCAGTTCTTC.

CDR3 residues: CASSLRPGPTEAFF. CDR3 DNA: TGTGCCAGCAGCTTAAGGCCAGGCCCCACTGAAGCTTTCTTT. The V gene is TRBV7-3, the J gene TRBJ1-1; D remains ambiguous. The CDR3 totals 14 residues. Trimming stripped 1 base from V and 4 bases from J, with 10 bases between. Germline CDR1 is SGHTA and CDR2 is FQGTGA. Variable domain in full (rest from reference TRBV7-3 and TRBJ1-1): GAGVSQTPSNKVTEKGKYVELRCDPISGHTALYWYRQSLGQGPEFLIYFQGTGAADDSGLPNDRFFAVRPEGSVSTLKIQRTERGDSAVYLCASSLRPGPTEAFFGQGTRLTVV.

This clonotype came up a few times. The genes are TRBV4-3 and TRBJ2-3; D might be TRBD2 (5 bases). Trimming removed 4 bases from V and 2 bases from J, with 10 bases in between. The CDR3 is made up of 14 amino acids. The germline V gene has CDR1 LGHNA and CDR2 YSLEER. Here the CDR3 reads CASSLLADTDTQYF. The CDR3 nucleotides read TGCGCCAGCAGCCTCCTAGCTGACACAGATACGCAGTATTTT.